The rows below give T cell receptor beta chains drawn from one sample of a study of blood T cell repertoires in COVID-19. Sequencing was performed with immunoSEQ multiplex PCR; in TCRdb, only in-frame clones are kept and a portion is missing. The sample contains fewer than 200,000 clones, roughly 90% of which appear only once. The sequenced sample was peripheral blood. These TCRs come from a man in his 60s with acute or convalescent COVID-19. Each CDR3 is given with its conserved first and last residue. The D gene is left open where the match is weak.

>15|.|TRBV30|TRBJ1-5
CAWSVGSASNQPQHF
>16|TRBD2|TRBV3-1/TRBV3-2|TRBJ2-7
CASSLGLAGGVYEQYF
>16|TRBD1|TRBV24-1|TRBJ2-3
CATSDFPGQGPDTQYF
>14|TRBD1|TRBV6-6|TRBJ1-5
CASSARGSNQPQHF
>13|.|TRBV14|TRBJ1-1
CASSQEREGEAFF
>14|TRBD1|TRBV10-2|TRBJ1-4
CASRGTGGNEKLFF
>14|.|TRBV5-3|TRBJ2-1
CARSLASGDNEQFF
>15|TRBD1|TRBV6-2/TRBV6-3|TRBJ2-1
CASSQPSTGGNEQFF
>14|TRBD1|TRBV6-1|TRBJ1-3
CASSEAGGGNTIYF
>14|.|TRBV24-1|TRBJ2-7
CATSEASGSYEQYF
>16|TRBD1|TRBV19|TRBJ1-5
CASSIGGTGGNQPQHF
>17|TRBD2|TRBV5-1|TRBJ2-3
CASSSGGLAASTDTQYF
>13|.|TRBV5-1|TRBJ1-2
CASSLGTIEGYTF
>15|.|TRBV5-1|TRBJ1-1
CASSLGVSANTEAFF
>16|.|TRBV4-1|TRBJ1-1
CASSQDREGGYTEAFF
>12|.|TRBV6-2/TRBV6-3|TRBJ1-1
CASSRERGEAFF
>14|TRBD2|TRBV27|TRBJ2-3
CASSLGGFSDTQYF
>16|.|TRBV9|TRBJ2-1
CASSTTQGHPYNEQFF
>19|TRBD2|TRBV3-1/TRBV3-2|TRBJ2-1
CASSQVLPGLAGGSNEQFF
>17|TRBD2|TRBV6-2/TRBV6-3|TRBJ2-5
CASSFGLARRVRETQYF
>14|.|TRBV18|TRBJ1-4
CASSPPQGNEKLFF
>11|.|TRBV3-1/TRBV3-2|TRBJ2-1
CASRNSGEQFF
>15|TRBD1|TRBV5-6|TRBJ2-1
CASSPGTGASNEQFF
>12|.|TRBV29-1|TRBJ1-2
CSVETRPVGYTF
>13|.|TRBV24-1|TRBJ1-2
CATSDLRTNGYTF
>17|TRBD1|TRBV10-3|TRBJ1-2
CAISESTGESSNYGYTF
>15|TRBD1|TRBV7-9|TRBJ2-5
CASSFQGAYQETQYF
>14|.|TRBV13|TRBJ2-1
CASSNRMQAVEQFF
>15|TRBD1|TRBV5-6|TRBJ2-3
CASSNYRGPVDTQYF
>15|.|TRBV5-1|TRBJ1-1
CASSKRDRTSAEAFF
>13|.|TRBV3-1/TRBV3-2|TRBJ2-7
CASGRTVSYEQYF
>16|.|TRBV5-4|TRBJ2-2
CASSSPGLTNTGELFF
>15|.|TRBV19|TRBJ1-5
CASSMRINSNQPQHF
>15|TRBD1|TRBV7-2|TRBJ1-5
CASSPTGGGNQPQHF
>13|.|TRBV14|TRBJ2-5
CASSPRGARDEYF
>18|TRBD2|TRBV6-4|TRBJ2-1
CASSARGLAGASYNEQFF
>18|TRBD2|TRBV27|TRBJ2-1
CASSSGFGLAGEYNEQFF